This T cell receptor beta chain was profiled in a study of T cell clonotyping in hematopoietic cell transplantation. The overall study: Recipient samples before transplant were obtained post-cytoreduction. Study results and caveats: After transplant, recipient diversity fell while pathologically expanded clonotypes grew through day 180.

Libraries were prepared by immunoSEQ multiplex PCR; TCRdb keeps only in-frame clonotypes and omits some of them. The data show 35,000 to 50,000 clones, with 85% seen just once and around 3% held by the top ten. CDR1 is SGHAT and CDR2 is FQNNGV in the germline V gene. The CDR3 loop spans 17 amino acids. V was clipped by 3 bases and J by 0 bases, with 18 bases between them. The sample's time point: recipient sample about 28 days before transplant, after cytoreduction. Recipient blood drawn about 28 days pretransplant and days 30, 100, 180 after. A remark on this clone: The antigen is unknown.

This TCR derives from a man between 60 and 75 years old with acute myeloid leukemia. Some clones in this sample may be carry-over from other donors' samples. The starting material was peripheral blood mononuclear cells, obtained before stem cell transplant. The chain combines TRBV11-2 with TRBJ2-7, with D perhaps assigned TRBD1 or TRBD2 (5 bases each). In DNA, the CDR3 is TGTGCCAGCAGCTTGGGAGCAGGGCGTCGCCTCTCCTACGAGCAGTACTTC. Its translation is CASSLGAGRRLSYEQYF.